The rows below give T cell receptor beta chains drawn from one sample of a study of control samples from healthy donors and cancer patients. This table comes from immunoSEQ multiplex PCR, and its TCRdb copy is limited to in-frame clones, with some not included. The sample carries 130,000 or so clones, approximately 92% recorded once. The specimen sequenced was blood. All receptors derive from a man aged 40-49 years in good health. CDR3s include the opening cysteine and the closing phenylalanine or tryptophan. D genes are given only for firm matches. A row's size may be missing; if present it is once, few, many or a size class.

abundance,v_gene,d_gene,j_gene,CDR3nt,CDR3aa
few,TRBV21-1,-,TRBJ1-5,TGTGCCAGCAACCGTTGGGAAAACGTAAGGAGCAATCAGCCCCAGCATTTT,CASNRWENVRSNQPQHF
-,TRBV11-2,TRBD2,TRBJ2-5,TGTGCCAGCAGCTTAGATTCAGCGGGGGGAGAGACCCAGTACTTC,CASSLDSAGGETQYF
-,TRBV9,-,TRBJ2-1,TGTGCCAGCAGCGTAGGGATTACGGATGAGCAGTTCTTC,CASSVGITDEQFF
-,TRBV5-5,TRBD1,TRBJ1-1,TGTGCCAGCAGCGGGATCCGACAGGGTCCGACCACTGAAGCTTTCTTT,CASSGIRQGPTTEAFF
once,TRBV5-1,-,TRBJ2-7,TGCGCCAGCAGCTTGGTTCCAGACCCCGACGAGCAGTACTTC,CASSLVPDPDEQYF
once,TRBV27,TRBD1,TRBJ2-2,TGTGCCAGCACCTCTATTAGACAGGGGGGTTTAACCGGGGAGCTGTTTTTT,CASTSIRQGGLTGELFF
-,TRBV7-8,TRBD1,TRBJ1-3,TGTGCCAGCAGCTTCCGGGACAGCTCTGGAAACACCATATATTTT,CASSFRDSSGNTIYF
-,TRBV3-1/TRBV3-2,-,TRBJ2-7,TGTGCCAGCTCCTGGTGGGGGGTCCCCTACGAGCAGTACTTC,CASSWWGVPYEQYF
-,TRBV3-1/TRBV3-2,TRBD1,TRBJ2-7,TGTGCCAGCAGCGCCGGGACAGGGACCTACGAGCAGTACTTC,CASSAGTGTYEQYF
once,TRBV5-1,-,TRBJ1-1,TGCGCCAGCAGCTTCGGGGATACCACTGAAGCTTTCTTT,CASSFGDTTEAFF
-,TRBV5-6,TRBD2,TRBJ2-1,TGTGCCAGCAGCGGGACTAGCGGGAGCTCCTACAATGAGCAGTTCTTC,CASSGTSGSSYNEQFF
once,TRBV9,-,TRBJ2-7,TGTGCCAGCAGCGTAGTCCCAGGGACGGACTACGAGCAGTACTTC,CASSVVPGTDYEQYF
-,TRBV6-1,-,TRBJ1-5,TGTGCCAGCGGTGATAGCAATCAGCCCCAGCATTTT,CASGDSNQPQHF
-,TRBV6-5,-,TRBJ2-5,TGTGCCACCAGCCAAGAGACCCAGTACTTC,CATSQETQYF
-,TRBV18,-,TRBJ1-1,TGTGCCAGCTCACCACCTCATCAGGGTGAAGCTTTCTTT,CASSPPHQGEAFF
-,TRBV19,-,TRBJ1-6,TGTGCCAGTAGCCCTAAAGCAGGGACTCCGACCCTCCACTTT,CASSPKAGTPTLHF
-,TRBV7-3,TRBD1,TRBJ1-5,TGTGCCAGCAGCCCTCAGGGGGGCAATCAGCCCCAGCATTTT,CASSPQGGNQPQHF
-,TRBV5-5,-,TRBJ1-6,TGTGCCAGCAGCTTGGAGGGTTCACCCCTCCACTTT,CASSLEGSPLHF
-,TRBV11-2,-,TRBJ2-2,TGTGCCAGCAGCTTACTGGTTCGCGGGGAGCTGTTTTTT,CASSLLVRGELFF
once,TRBV5-4,TRBD1,TRBJ2-7,TGTGCCAGCAGCTCCTTGGACAGGGGTAAATCCGAGCAGTACTTC,CASSSLDRGKSEQYF
-,TRBV4-1,-,TRBJ2-5,TGCGCCAGCAGCCAAGTTTGGGGGGGCCCCCAAGAGACCCAGTACTTC,CASSQVWGGPQETQYF
-,TRBV5-1,-,TRBJ2-1,TGCGCCAGCAGCTTGGTTAGCGTGTCTGTCAATGAGCAGTTCTTC,CASSLVSVSVNEQFF
-,TRBV2,-,TRBJ2-1,TGTGCCAGCAGGGGACGGAACTCCTACAATGAGCAGTTCTTC,CASRGRNSYNEQFF
-,TRBV13,TRBD1,TRBJ1-1,TGTGCCAGCAAACCGGGACAGGGAGGCACTGAAGCTTTCTTT,CASKPGQGGTEAFF
-,TRBV18,TRBD2,TRBJ2-3,TGTGCCAGCTCCCTACTCAGCGGGGGGGCAGATACGCAGTATTTT,CASSLLSGGADTQYF
-,TRBV19,-,TRBJ1-2,TGTGCCAGTAACTCGGCAAGGGGAGACTATGGCTACACCTTC,CASNSARGDYGYTF
few,TRBV6-6,TRBD1,TRBJ2-7,TGTGCCAGCAGTTTAGGGGGCGTGCAGTACTTC,CASSLGGVQYF
-,TRBV5-1,TRBD1,TRBJ1-6,TGCGCCAGCAGCCGGACAGGGCCGTATAATTCACCCCTCCACTTT,CASSRTGPYNSPLHF
-,TRBV7-6,TRBD1,TRBJ1-2,TGTGCCAGCAGCCCCGGACAGGGGGCTAACTATGGCTACACCTTC,CASSPGQGANYGYTF
-,TRBV25-1,-,TRBJ1-5,TGTGCCAGCAGTGACGCCGGACAATTTCGTCCCCAGCATTTT,CASSDAGQFRPQHF
-,TRBV7-9,-,TRBJ1-4,TGTGCCAGCAGCCAAAACAGGGAAAAACTGTTTTTT,CASSQNREKLFF
-,TRBV3-1/TRBV3-2,TRBD2,TRBJ2-4,TGTGCCAGCAGCCCAATGGGGGGGGGTGGAGCCAAAAACATTCAGTACTTC,CASSPMGGGGAKNIQYF
-,TRBV7-9,-,TRBJ1-5,TGTGCCAGCAGCTCCGGCCCAAGCAATCAGCCCCAGCATTTT,CASSSGPSNQPQHF
once,TRBV19,TRBD2,TRBJ2-7,TGTGCCAGTAGTATAGGTGGGGGGGCCTACGAGCAGTACTTC,CASSIGGGAYEQYF
-,TRBV20-1,-,TRBJ1-1,TGCAGTGCTTCCCGACAGGATGAAGCTTTCTTT,CSASRQDEAFF
-,TRBV9,-,TRBJ2-7,TGTGCCAGCAGCGTAGGGGACGGCGCCTACGAGCAGTACTTC,CASSVGDGAYEQYF
-,TRBV30,TRBD1,TRBJ2-5,TGTGCCTATGGGACAGGGGACACCCAGTACTTC,CAYGTGDTQYF
many,TRBV6-5,TRBD1,TRBJ1-2,TGTGCCAGCAGTAACAGGGGGAATGGCTACACCTTC,CASSNRGNGYTF
-,TRBV10-3,TRBD1,TRBJ1-2,TGTGCCATCAGGACCGGGACAGCGCGCTATGGCTACACCTTC,CAIRTGTARYGYTF
-,TRBV7-8,-,TRBJ2-7,TGTGCCAGCAGCTTAGGGACTCACTACGAGCAGTACTTC,CASSLGTHYEQYF
-,TRBV6-5,-,TRBJ2-1,TGTGCCAGCACGAGGCGAGAGGGCGCTTACAATGAGCAGTTCTTC,CASTRREGAYNEQFF
-,TRBV3-1/TRBV3-2,-,TRBJ1-1,TGTGCCAGCAGCCAAGGGCAGTACACTGAAGCTTTCTTT,CASSQGQYTEAFF
-,TRBV15,-,TRBJ1-5,TGTGCCACCAGCAGAGAACAGAGGGAGCCCCAGCATTTT,CATSREQREPQHF
-,TRBV29-1,-,TRBJ1-1,TGCAGCGTCGTCGTGGACGGTGTGAACACTGAAGCTTTCTTT,CSVVVDGVNTEAFF
once,TRBV6-2/TRBV6-3,TRBD2,TRBJ2-7,TGTGCCAGCAGTTCCTACTGGGGGGGCTCCTACGAGCAGTACTTC,CASSSYWGGSYEQYF
-,TRBV5-4,-,TRBJ2-3,TGTGCCAGCAGCTTGATCGACGGGGGCACAGATACGCAGTATTTT,CASSLIDGGTDTQYF
few,TRBV6-5,-,TRBJ1-2,TGTGCCAGCAGTCCCGGGACACGCGGGGGCTACACCTTC,CASSPGTRGGYTF
-,TRBV5-1,TRBD1,TRBJ1-1,TGCGCCAGCAGCTCGTCGACAGGGCCCACTGAAGCTTTCTTT,CASSSSTGPTEAFF